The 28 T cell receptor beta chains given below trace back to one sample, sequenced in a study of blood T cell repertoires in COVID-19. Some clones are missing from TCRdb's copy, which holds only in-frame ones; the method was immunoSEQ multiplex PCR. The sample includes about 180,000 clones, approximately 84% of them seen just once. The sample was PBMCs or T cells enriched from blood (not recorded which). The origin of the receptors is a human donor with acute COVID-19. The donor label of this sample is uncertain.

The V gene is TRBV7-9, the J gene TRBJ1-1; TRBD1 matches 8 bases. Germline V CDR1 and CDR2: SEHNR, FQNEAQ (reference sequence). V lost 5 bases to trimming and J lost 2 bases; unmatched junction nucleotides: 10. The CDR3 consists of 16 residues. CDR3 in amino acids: CASSPRTGFSNTEAFF. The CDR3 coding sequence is TGTGCCAGCAGCCCACGGACAGGGTTCTCAAACACTGAAGCTTTCTTT.

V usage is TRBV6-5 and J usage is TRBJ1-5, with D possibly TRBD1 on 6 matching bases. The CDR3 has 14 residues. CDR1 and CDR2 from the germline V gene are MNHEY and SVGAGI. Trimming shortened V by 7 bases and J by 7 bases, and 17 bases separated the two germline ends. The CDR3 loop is CASTLRGANQPQHF. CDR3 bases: TGTGCCAGCACCTTACGGGGGGCAAACCAGCCCCAGCATTTT.

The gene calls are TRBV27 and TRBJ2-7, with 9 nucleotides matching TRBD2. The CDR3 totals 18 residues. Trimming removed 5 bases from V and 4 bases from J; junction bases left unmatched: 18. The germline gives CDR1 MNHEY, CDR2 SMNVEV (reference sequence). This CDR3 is CASSPPPGAGGRRYEQYF. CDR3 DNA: TGTGCCAGCAGTCCCCCCCCCGGAGCGGGGGGCCGGAGATACGAGCAGTACTTC.

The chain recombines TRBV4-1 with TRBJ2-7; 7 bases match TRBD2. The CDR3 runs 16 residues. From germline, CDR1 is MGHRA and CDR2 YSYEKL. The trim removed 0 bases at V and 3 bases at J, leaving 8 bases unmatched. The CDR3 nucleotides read TGCGCCAGCAGCCAAGAGCTGGGAGGGGCCGACTACGAGCAGTACTTC. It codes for CASSQELGGADYEQYF.

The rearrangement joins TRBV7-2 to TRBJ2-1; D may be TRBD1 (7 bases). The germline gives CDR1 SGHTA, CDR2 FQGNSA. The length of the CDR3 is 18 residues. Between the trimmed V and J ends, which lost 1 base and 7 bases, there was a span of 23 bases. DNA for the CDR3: TGTGCCAGCAGCTTAGTAGCCCCAGGGGGGATAGGGGAAAATGAGCAGTTCTTC. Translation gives CASSLVAPGGIGENEQFF.

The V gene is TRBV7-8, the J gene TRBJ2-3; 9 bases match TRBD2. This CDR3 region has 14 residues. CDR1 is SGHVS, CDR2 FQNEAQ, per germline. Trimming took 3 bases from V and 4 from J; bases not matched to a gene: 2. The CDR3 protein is CASSFAGGADTQYF. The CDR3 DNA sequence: TGTGCCAGCAGCTTCGCGGGGGGGGCAGATACGCAGTATTTT.

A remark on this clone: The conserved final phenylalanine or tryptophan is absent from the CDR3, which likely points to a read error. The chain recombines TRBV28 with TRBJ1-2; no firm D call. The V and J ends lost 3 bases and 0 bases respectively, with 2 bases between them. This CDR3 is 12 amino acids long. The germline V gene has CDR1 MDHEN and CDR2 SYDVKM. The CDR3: CASSLANYGYTL. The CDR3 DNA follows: TGTGCCAGCAGTTTGGCTAACTATGGCTACACCCTC.

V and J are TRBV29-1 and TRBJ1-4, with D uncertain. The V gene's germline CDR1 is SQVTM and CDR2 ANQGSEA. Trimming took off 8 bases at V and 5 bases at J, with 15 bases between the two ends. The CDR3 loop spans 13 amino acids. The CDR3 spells CSFADGGNEKLFF. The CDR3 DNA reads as TGCAGCTTCGCGGACGGAGGGAATGAAAAACTGTTTTTT.

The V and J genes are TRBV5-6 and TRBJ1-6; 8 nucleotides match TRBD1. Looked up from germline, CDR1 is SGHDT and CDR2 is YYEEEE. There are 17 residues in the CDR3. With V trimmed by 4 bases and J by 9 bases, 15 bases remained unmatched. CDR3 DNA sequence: TGTGCCAGCAGCGGGGCTTCAGGGGGCCGCCGTGGTTCACCCCTCCACTTT. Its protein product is CASSGASGGRRGSPLHF. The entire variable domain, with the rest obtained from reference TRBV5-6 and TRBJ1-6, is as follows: DAGVTQSPTHLIKTRGQQVTLRCSPKSGHDTVSWYQQALGQGPQFIFQYYEEEERQRGNFPDRFSGHQFPNYSSELNVNALLLGDSALYLCASSGASGGRRGSPLHFGNGTRLTVT.

The CDR3 loop reads CASRLDRPPYEQYF. The CDR3 nucleotides read TGTGCCAGCAGGCTGGACAGGCCCCCCTACGAGCAGTACTTC. The chain has TRBV6-5 and TRBJ2-7, with 7 nucleotides matching TRBD1. The CDR3 consists of 14 residues. Germline lookup yields CDR1 MNHEY and CDR2 SVGAGI. V gave up 6 bases and J gave up 2 bases; unmatched junction bases: 7.

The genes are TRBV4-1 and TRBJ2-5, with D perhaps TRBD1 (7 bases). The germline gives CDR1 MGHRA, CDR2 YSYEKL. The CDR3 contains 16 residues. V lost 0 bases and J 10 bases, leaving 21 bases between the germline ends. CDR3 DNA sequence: TGCGCCAGCAGCCAAGAGGGACTTCGGGACAGTATACGCCAGTACTTC. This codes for CASSQEGLRDSIRQYF.

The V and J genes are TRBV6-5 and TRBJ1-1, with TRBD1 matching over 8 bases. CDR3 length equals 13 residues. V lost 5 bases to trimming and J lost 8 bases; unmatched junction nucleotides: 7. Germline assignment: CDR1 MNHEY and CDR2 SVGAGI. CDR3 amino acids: CASSPSRDREAFF. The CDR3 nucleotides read TGTGCCAGCAGTCCGAGTAGGGACAGGGAAGCTTTCTTT.

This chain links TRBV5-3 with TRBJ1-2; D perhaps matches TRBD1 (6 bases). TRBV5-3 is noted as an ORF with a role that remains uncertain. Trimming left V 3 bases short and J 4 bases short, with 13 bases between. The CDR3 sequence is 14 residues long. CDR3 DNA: TGTGCCAGAAGCTCCTGCGGGGGCTTCTATGGCTACACCTTC. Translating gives CARSSCGGFYGYTF.

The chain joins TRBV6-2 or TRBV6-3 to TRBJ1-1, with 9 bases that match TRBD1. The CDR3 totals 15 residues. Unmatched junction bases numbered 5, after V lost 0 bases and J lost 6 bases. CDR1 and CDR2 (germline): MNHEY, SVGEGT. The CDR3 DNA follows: TGTGCCAGCAGTTACTCGACAGGGGGAGACCCTGAAGCTTTCTTT. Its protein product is CASSYSTGGDPEAFF.

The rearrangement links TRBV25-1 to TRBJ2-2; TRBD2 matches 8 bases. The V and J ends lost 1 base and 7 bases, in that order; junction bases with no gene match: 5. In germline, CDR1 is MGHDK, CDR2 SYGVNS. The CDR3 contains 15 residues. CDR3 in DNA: TGTGCCAGCAGTGAATCTTCGCGGGAGGACGGGGAGCTGTTTTTT. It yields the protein CASSESSREDGELFF.

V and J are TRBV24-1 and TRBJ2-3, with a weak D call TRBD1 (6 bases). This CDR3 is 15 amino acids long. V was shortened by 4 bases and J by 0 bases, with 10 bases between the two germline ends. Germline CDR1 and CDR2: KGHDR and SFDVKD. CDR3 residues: CATSDPTGSTDTQYF. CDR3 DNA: TGTGCCACCAGTGACCCTACAGGGAGCACAGATACGCAGTATTTT.

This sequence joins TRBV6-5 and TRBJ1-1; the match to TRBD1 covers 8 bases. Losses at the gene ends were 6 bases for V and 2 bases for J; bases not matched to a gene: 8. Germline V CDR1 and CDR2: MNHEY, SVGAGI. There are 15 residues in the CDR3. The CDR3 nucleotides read TGTGCCAGCAGCTACGCAGGGGGCGCAAACACTGAAGCTTTCTTT. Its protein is CASSYAGGANTEAFF.

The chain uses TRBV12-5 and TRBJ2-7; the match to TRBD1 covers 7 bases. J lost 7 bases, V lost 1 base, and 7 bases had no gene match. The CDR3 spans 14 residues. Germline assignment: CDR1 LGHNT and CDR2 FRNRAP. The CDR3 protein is CASGLDTGVGEQYF. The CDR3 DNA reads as TGTGCTAGTGGTTTGGACACAGGGGTTGGGGAGCAGTACTTC. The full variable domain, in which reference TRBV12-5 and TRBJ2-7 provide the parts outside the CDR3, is DARVTQTPRHKVTEMGQEVTMRCQPILGHNTVFWYRQTMMQGLELLAYFRNRAPLDDSGMPKDRFSAEMPDATLATLKIQPSEPRDSAVYFCASGLDTGVGEQYFGPGTRLTVT.

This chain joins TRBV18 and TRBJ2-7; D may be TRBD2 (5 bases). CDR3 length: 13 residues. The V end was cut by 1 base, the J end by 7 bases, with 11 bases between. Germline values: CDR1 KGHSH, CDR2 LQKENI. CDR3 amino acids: CASSPQDRGEQYF. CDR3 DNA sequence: TGTGCCAGCTCACCACAGGATCGGGGAGAGCAGTACTTC.

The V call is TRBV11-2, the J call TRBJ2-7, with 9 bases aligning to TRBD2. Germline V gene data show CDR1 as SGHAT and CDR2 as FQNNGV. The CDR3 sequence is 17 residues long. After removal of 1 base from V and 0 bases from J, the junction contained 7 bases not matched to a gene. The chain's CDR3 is CASSLGVSGGSSYEQYF. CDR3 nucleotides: TGTGCCAGCAGCTTAGGGGTTAGCGGGGGCAGCTCCTACGAGCAGTACTTC.

The CDR3 here is CASSQGDRAYEQYF. For the CDR3, the DNA is TGTGCCAGCAGCCAAGGGGACAGGGCCTACGAGCAGTACTTC. The genes are TRBV3-1 (or the pseudogene TRBV3-2) and TRBJ2-7; 9 bases match TRBD1. The CDR3 contains 14 residues. In germline, CDR1 is LGHDT, CDR2 YNNKEL (reference sequence). Trimming at V came to 1 base and at J to 2 bases, leaving 0 bases not matched to a gene.

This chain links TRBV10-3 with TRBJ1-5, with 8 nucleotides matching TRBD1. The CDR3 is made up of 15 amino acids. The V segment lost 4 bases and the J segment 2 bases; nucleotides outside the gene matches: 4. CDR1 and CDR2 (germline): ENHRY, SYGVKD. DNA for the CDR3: TGTGCCATCAGTGGAGGACAGGGAGGCAATCAGCCCCAGCATTTT. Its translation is CAISGGQGGNQPQHF.

The CDR3 reads CSALKPGGSYGEQYF. In DNA form, the CDR3 reads TGCAGCGCGCTCAAGCCAGGGGGCTCCTACGGCGAGCAGTACTTC. This chain joins TRBV29-1 and TRBJ2-7; 8 bases fit TRBD1. Trimming at V came to 7 bases and at J to 6 bases, leaving 17 bases not matched to a gene. The CDR3 is made up of 15 amino acids. From germline, CDR1 is SQVTM and CDR2 ANQGSEA.

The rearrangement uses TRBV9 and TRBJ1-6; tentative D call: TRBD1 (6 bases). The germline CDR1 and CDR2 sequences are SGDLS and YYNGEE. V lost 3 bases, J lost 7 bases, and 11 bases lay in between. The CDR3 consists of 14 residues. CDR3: CASSAGTKNSPLHF. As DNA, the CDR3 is TGTGCCAGCAGCGCCGGGACAAAAAATTCACCCCTCCACTTT.

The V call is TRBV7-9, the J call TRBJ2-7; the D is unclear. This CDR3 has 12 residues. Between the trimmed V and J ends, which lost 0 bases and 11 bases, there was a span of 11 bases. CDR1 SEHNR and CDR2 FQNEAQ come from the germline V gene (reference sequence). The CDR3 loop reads CASSLAESSEYF. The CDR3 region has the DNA TGTGCCAGCAGCTTAGCCGAATCGAGCGAGTACTTC. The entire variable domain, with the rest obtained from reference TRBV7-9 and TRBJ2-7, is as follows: DTGVSQNPRHKITKRGQNVTFRCDPISEHNRLYWYRQTLGQGPEFLTYFQNEAQLEKSRLLSDRFSAERPKGSFSTLEIQRTEQGDSAMYLCASSLAESSEYFGPGTRLTVT.

In nucleotides, the CDR3 is TGTGCCAGCAGTTACTCGAGGTGGTCCGCTAACTATGGCTACACCTTC. Its protein product is CASSYSRWSANYGYTF. This chain connects TRBV6-5 to TRBJ1-2; unclear D gene. Germline assignment: CDR1 MNHEY and CDR2 SVGAGI. V shed 0 bases and J shed 0 bases, with 11 bases lying between them. This CDR3 contains 16 residues.

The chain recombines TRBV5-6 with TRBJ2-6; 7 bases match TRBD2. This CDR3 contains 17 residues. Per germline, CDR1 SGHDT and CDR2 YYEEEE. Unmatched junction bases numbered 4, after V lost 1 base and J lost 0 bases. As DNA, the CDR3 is TGTGCCAGCAGCTTGACAGCGGGGAGCTCTGGGGCCAACGTCCTGACTTTC. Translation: CASSLTAGSSGANVLTF.

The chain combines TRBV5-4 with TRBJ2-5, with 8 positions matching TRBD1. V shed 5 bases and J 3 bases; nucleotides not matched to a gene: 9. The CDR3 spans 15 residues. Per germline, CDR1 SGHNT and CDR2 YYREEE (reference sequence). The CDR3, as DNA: TGTGCCAGCAGTTCGCGACGGGACAGGAAAGAGACCCAGTACTTC. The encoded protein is CASSSRRDRKETQYF.